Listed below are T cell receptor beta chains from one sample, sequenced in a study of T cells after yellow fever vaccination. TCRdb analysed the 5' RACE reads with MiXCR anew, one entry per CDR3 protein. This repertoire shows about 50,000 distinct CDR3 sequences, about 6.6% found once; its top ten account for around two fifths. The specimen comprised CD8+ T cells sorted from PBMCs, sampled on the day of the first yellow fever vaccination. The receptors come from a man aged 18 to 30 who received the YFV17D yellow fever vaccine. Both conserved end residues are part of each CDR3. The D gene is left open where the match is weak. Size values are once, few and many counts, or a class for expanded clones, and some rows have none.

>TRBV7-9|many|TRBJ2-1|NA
CASSSFSYNEQFF
TGTGCCAGCAGTTCCTTTTCCTACAATGAGCAGTTCTTC
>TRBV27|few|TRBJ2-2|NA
CASSQKRTTNTGELFF
TGTGCCAGCAGCCAAAAACGGACAACGAACACCGGGGAGCTGTTTTTT
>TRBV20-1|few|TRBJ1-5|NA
CSARRNAWPQPQHF
TGCAGTGCTAGGAGGAACGCATGGCCTCAGCCCCAGCATTTT
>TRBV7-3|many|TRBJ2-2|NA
CASSFYGGTGELFF
TGTGCCAGCAGCTTTTATGGGGGCACCGGGGAGCTGTTTTTT
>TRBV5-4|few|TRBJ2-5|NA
CASGREDEETQYF
TGTGCCAGCGGGCGTGAAGACGAGGAGACCCAGTACTTC
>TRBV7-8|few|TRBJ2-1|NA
CASSELRKQFF
TGTGCCAGCAGCGAGCTCCGCAAGCAGTTCTTC
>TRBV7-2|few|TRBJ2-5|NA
CASSPPLGGALETQYF
TGTGCCAGCAGCCCCCCCTTAGGGGGGGCCTTGGAGACCCAGTACTTC
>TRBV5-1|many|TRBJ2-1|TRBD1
CASSSTGGDYNEQFF
TGCGCCAGCAGCTCTACAGGGGGAGACTACAATGAGCAGTTCTTC
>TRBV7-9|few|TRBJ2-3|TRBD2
CASSFGGRTDTQYF
TGTGCCAGCAGTTTCGGGGGGAGGACAGATACGCAGTATTTT
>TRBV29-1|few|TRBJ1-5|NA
CSVGGTRRNQPQHF
TGCAGCGTTGGCGGGACTAGAAGGAACCAGCCCCAGCATTTT
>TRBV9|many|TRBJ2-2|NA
CASSGTSGSTGELFF
TGTGCCAGCAGCGGCACTTCGGGGAGCACCGGGGAGCTGTTTTTT
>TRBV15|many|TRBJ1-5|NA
CATTKGRNFNQPQHF
TGTGCCACCACGAAAGGACGGAACTTCAATCAGCCCCAGCATTTT
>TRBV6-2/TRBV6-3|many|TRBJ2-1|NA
CASSTNSDRDYYNEQFF
TGTGCCAGCAGTACAAACTCAGACAGGGACTACTACAATGAGCAGTTCTTC
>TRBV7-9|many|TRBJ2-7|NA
CASSLVGGMIYEQYF
TGTGCCAGCAGCTTAGTTGGGGGGATGATTTACGAGCAGTACTTC
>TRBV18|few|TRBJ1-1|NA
CASSPPGGTEAFF
TGTGCCAGCTCACCACCTGGAGGGACTGAAGCTTTCTTT
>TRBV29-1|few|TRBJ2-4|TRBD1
CSGQQGLGRKNIQYF
TGCAGCGGCCAACAGGGGTTGGGGAGAAAAAACATTCAGTACTTC
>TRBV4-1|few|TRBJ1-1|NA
CASSQPSGETEAFF
TGCGCCAGCAGCCAGCCGTCAGGGGAAACTGAAGCTTTCTTT
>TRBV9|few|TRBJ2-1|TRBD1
CASEGARGNGAEQFF
TGTGCCAGCGAGGGGGCCCGGGGTAATGGGGCTGAGCAGTTCTTC
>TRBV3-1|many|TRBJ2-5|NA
CASSQDGLTFGETQYF
TGTGCCAGCAGCCAAGATGGGCTTACCTTCGGGGAGACCCAGTACTTC
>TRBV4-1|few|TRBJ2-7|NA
CASSPLDNSYEQYF
TGCGCCAGCAGCCCTTTGGACAACTCCTACGAGCAGTACTTC
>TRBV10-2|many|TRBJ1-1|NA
CASSETSGGWLGILEAFF
TGCGCCAGCAGTGAGACCTCGGGAGGATGGTTGGGAATACTTGAAGCTTTCTTT
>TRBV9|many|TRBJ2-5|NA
CASSPDASSQETQYF
TGTGCCAGCAGCCCAGACGCCAGCAGTCAGGAGACCCAGTACTTC
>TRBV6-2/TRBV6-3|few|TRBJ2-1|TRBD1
CASSYPPRDRVYNEQFF
TGTGCCAGCAGTTACCCCCCCCGAGACAGGGTATACAATGAGCAGTTCTTC
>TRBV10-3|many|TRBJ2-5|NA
CAISGDLRETQYF
TGTGCCATCAGTGGTGACCTGAGGGAGACCCAGTACTTC
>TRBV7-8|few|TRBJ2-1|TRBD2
CASSFRTSGGPYNEQFF
TGTGCCAGCAGCTTTAGGACTAGCGGGGGGCCCTACAATGAGCAGTTCTTC
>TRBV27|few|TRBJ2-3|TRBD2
CASSSWRGTLSTDTQYF
TGTGCCAGCAGTTCGTGGCGGGGGACCCTCAGCACAGATACGCAGTATTTT
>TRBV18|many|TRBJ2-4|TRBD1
CASSPKTGRAKNIQYF
TGTGCCAGCTCACCGAAGACAGGGCGGGCCAAAAACATTCAGTACTTC
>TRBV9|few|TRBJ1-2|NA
CASSVNPGSGNYGYTF
TGTGCCAGCAGCGTAAACCCCGGGAGCGGCAACTATGGCTACACCTTC
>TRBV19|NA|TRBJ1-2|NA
CASSGSALSKYGYTF
TGTGCCAGTAGCGGATCGGCGCTATCTAAGTATGGCTACACCTTC
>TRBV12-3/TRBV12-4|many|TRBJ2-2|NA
CASEGTVGPGELFF
TGTGCCAGCGAGGGGACCGTTGGCCCCGGGGAGCTGTTTTTT
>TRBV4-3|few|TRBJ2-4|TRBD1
CASSQGLLYRDRGNIQYF
TGCGCCAGCAGCCAGGGCCTCCTGTACCGGGACAGGGGAAACATTCAGTACTTC
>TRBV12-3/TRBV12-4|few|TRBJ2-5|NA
CASSFYPGVEGETQYF
TGTGCCAGCAGTTTCTACCCGGGGGTTGAGGGGGAGACCCAGTACTTC
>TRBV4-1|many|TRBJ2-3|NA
CASSHPAQRTDTQYF
TGCGCCAGCAGCCACCCCGCCCAGCGCACAGATACGCAGTATTTT
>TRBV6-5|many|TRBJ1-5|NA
CASSYSFPPGGNQPQHF
TGTGCCAGCAGTTACTCGTTCCCCCCTGGGGGCAATCAGCCCCAGCATTTT
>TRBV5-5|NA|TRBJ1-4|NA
CASIDGEKLFF
TGTGCCAGCATCGACGGTGAAAAACTGTTTTTT
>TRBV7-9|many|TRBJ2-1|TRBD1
CASSLLQAGGDEQFF
TGTGCCAGCAGCTTATTGCAGGCAGGGGGAGATGAGCAGTTCTTC
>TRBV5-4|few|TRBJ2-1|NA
CASSWTEIYNEQFF
TGTGCCAGCAGCTGGACAGAGATCTACAATGAGCAGTTCTTC
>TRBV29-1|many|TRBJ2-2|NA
CSVVVQGNTGELFF
TGCAGCGTTGTCGTACAGGGGAACACCGGGGAGCTGTTTTTT
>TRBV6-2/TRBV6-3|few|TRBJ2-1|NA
CATAGRPADEQFF
TGTGCCACCGCGGGGCGGCCGGCTGATGAGCAGTTCTTC